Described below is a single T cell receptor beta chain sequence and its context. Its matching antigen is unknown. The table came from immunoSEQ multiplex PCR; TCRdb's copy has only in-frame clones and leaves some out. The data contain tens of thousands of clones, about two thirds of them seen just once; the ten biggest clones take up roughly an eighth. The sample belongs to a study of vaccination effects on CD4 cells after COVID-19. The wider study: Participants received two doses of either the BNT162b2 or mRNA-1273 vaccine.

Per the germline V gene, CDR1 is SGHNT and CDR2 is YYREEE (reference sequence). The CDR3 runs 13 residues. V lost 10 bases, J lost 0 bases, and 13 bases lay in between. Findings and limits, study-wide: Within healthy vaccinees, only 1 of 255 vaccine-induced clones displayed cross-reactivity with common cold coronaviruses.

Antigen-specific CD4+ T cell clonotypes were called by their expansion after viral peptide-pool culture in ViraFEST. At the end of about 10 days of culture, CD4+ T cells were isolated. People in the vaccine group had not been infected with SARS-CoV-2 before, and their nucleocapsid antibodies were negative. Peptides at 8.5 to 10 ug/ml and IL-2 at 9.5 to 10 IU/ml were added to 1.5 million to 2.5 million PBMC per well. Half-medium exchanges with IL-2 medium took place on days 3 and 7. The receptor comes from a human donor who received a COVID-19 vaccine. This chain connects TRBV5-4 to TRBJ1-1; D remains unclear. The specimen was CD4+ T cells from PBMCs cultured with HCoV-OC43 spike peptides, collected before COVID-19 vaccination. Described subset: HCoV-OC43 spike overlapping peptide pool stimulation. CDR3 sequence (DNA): TGTGCCTGCCTAACGCAGATGAACACTGAAGCTTTCTTT. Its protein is CACLTQMNTEAFF.